The 2 T cell receptor beta chains in this list originate from one sample, sequenced in a study of cytomegalovirus exposure and HLA in healthy donors. The primer mix had 60 Vbeta and 13 Jbeta primers. Using immunoSEQ multiplex PCR, the repertoire was profiled, and TCRdb retains in-frame clones only, with some absent. This sample has approximately 75,000 clones, with approximately 82% found just once. The sequenced sample consisted of PBMCs. The receptor source for this set is a man in his 70s in good health and CMV-seropositive.

The chain uses TRBV28 and TRBJ2-7; perhaps TRBD1 as D (6 bases). The CDR3 totals 12 residues. Germline V lookup: CDR1 MDHEN, CDR2 SYDVKM. Trimming shortened V by 8 bases and J by 1 base, and 9 bases separated the two germline ends. CDR3 protein: CASLTGSYEQYF. For the CDR3, the DNA is TGTGCCAGCCTTACAGGGTCCTACGAGCAGTACTTC.

V and J are TRBV6-5 and TRBJ2-6, with a tentative D call TRBD2 (6 bases). The CDR3 length is 15 residues. Germline lookup yields CDR1 MNHEY and CDR2 SVGAGI. V lost 2 bases to trimming and J lost 4 bases, with 9 bases between them. CDR3 region: CASSYGGKGANVLTF. The CDR3 DNA follows: TGTGCCAGCAGTTACGGAGGGAAGGGGGCCAACGTCCTGACTTTC.